This TCR beta chain was recorded in a study of blood T cell repertoires in COVID-19. Study-level information: Samples came from the United States, Italy and Spain, spanning acute and convalescent COVID-19.

This CDR3 contains 13 residues. V lost 6 bases to trimming and J lost 10 bases, with 18 bases between them. TCRdb's table, derived via immunoSEQ multiplex PCR, lists solely in-frame clones and lacks some. The sample lists 85,000 to 90,000 clones, roughly 86% occurring once. V gene TRBV12-3 or TRBV12-4 combines with J gene TRBJ1-2, with D hard to call. This receptor was identified in a human donor in a cohort sampled during active COVID-19. The sequenced material came from peripheral blood. The CDR3 sequence: CASSRVERADYTF. In DNA, the CDR3 is TGTGCCAGCAGCCGAGTGGAGCGGGCGGACTACACCTTC.